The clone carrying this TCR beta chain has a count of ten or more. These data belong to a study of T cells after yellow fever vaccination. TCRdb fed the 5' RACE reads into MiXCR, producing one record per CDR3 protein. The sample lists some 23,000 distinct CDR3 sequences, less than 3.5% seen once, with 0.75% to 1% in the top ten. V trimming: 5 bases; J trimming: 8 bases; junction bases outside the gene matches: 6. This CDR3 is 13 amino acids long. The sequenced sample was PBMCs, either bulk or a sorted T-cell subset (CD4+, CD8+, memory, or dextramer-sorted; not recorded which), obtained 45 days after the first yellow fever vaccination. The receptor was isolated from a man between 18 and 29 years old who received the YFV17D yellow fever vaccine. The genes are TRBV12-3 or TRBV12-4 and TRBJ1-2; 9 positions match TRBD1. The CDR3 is CASSATGGSGYTF. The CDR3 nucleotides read TGTGCCAGCAGTGCCACAGGGGGCTCGGGCTACACCTTC.